The TCR beta chain described here comes from a study of blood T cell repertoires in COVID-19. Assay used: immunoSEQ multiplex PCR; TCRdb lists only in-frame clones, some missing. The table has around 60,000 clones, around 89% seen once; the top ten hold around an eighth. In germline, CDR1 is LNHDA, CDR2 SQIVND (reference sequence). The CDR3 contains 14 residues. V lost 4 bases to trimming and J lost 2 bases, with 9 bases between them. The specimen was peripheral blood. The chain combines TRBV19 with TRBJ1-3; possible D gene TRBD1, 6 bases. The TCR comes from an older woman with active COVID-19. Written as DNA, the CDR3 is TGTGCCAGTAGTAAGGGGGGGACTGGAAACACCATATATTTT. Amino acids: CASSKGGTGNTIYF.